This T cell receptor beta chain was captured in a study of PD-L1 blockade in urothelial cancer. Profiled with immunoSEQ multiplex PCR; TCRdb holds only in-frame clones, not every one. Counted here are roughly 40,000 clones, approximately 77% occurring once; the ten biggest clones make up about 2.9%. V was clipped by 4 bases and J by 2 bases, with 8 bases between them. Germline values: CDR1 SGHTA, CDR2 FQGNSA. This CDR3 region has 13 residues. The chain uses TRBV7-2 and TRBJ2-5; D might be TRBD1 (5 bases). Sample: PBMCs, taken around atezolizumab (anti-PD-L1) treatment. This clonotype was sampled from an older man with urothelial cancer. The CDR3 sequence is CASSSPGQETQYF. CDR3 DNA: TGTGCCAGCAGCTCGCCAGGGCAAGAGACCCAGTACTTC.